This T cell receptor beta chain was observed in a study of CD8+ T cells in alopecia areata. Reverse transcription of extracted RNA yielded cDNA, which provided the sequencing template. The method was immunoSEQ multiplex PCR; TCRdb's version includes in-frame clones alone and lacks a portion of them. This table has under 150,000 clones, roughly 56% appearing once. Germline loops: CDR1 SNHLY, CDR2 FYNNEI. The length of the CDR3 is 13 residues. V was shortened by 2 bases and J by 4 bases, with 8 bases between the two germline ends. The treatment here: oral pan-JAK inhibitor, 5-10 mg twice daily. This clone was seen only a few times.

The source material was CD4+ T cells sorted from blood, sampled at week 24, from a patient treated with tofacitinib. V is TRBV2 and J is TRBJ2-5; D is unresolved. This TCR derives from a human donor with alopecia areata. CDR3 nucleotides: TGTGCCAGCAGTGAAAACCCTCGAGAGACCCAGTACTTC. The encoded protein is CASSENPRETQYF.